This note documents a single T cell receptor (beta chain) sequence. Its antigen is unknown. In the PCR, 60 Vbeta and 13 Jbeta primers were used. Using immunoSEQ multiplex PCR, the repertoire was profiled, and TCRdb retains in-frame clones only, with some absent. The sample contains 98,000 or so clones, around 80% of which appear only once. This entry is derived from a study of cytomegalovirus exposure and HLA in healthy donors. General study results and limits: Reportedly, diagnosis of cytomegalovirus status by the classifier showed high specificity and sensitivity. A later analysis reported that several of the most significant clusters appeared to be linked to common viral pathogens, among them Epstein-Barr virus.

Germline-derived CDR1 and CDR2 are SGHRS and YFSETQ. The ends were cut back, 1 base at V and 5 bases at J, with 19 bases in the middle. CDR3 size: 16 residues. The clonotype was recovered from a woman aged 18-29 years in good health and CMV-seropositive. J is TRBJ2-7 and V is TRBV5-1; D not resolved. Sample: PBMCs. The CDR3 DNA is TGCGCCAGCAGCTTGACCCCCAGCGAGGAGCTTGACGAGCAGTACTTC. Its protein is CASSLTPSEELDEQYF.